This T cell receptor beta chain was sequenced in a study of blood T cell repertoires in COVID-19. Study-wide background: PBMCs, B-cell-depleted T cells, or T cells provided the cDNA or gDNA that made up the material.

With 0 bases clipped from V and 2 bases from J, the junction kept 10 bases outside the gene matches. Germline V gene sequence: CDR1 SGHDT, CDR2 YYEEEE. The CDR3 is made up of 17 amino acids. Method: immunoSEQ multiplex PCR; TCRdb's copy keeps in-frame clones and lacks some. The data show 100,000 to 150,000 clones, almost 70% seen once. The clonotype comes from a woman in her 70s with acute or convalescent COVID-19. The V call is TRBV5-6, the J call TRBJ2-7; 8 bases map to TRBD2. Sequencing was done on a sample of peripheral blood. CDR3 residues: CASSLAGPSGLPYEQYF. The DNA for the CDR3 is TGTGCCAGCAGCTTGGCCGGGCCTAGCGGGTTGCCCTACGAGCAGTACTTC.